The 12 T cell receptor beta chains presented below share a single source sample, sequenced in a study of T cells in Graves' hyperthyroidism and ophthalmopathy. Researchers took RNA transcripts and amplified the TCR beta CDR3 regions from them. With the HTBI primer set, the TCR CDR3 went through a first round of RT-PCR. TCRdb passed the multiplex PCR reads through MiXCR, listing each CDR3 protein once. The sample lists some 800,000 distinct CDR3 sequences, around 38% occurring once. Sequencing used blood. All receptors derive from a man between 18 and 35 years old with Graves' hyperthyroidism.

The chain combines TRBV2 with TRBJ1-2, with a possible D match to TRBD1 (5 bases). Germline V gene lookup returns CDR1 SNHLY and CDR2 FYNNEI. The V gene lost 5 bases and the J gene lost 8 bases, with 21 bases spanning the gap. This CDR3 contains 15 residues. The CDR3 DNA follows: TGTGCCAGCAGTTTAATTCCCGACAGCCCCGCCGGCTACACCTTC. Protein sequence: CASSLIPDSPAGYTF.

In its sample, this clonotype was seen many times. DNA for the CDR3: TGTGCCAGTAGTCCCGCGGCATGGTATGCTTTCTTT. Its protein is CASSPAAWYAFF. The chain joins TRBV19 to TRBJ1-1; D gene unclear. This CDR3 is built from 12 residues. V was shortened by 5 bases and J by 11 bases, with 15 bases between the two germline ends. Germline V gene data show CDR1 as LNHDA and CDR2 as SQIVND (reference sequence).

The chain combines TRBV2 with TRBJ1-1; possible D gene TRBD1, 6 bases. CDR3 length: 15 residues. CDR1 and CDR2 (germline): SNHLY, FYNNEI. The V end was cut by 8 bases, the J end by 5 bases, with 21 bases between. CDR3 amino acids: CASVRGGAHVTEAFF. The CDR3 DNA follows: TGTGCCAGCGTCCGAGGGGGGGCGCATGTTACTGAAGCTTTCTTT.

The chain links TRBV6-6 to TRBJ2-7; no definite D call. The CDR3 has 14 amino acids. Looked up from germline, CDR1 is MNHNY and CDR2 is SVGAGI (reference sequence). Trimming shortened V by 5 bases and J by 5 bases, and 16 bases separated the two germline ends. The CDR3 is CASSDQPEGNEQYF. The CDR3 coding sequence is TGTGCCAGCAGTGACCAGCCTGAAGGCAACGAGCAGTACTTC.

The CDR3 DNA reads as TGTGCCAGCAGTGATATCCTGGGGGCCTACGAGCAGTACTTC. It encodes CASSDILGAYEQYF. V is TRBV2 and J is TRBJ2-7; perhaps D is TRBD1 or TRBD2 (5 bases each). The CDR3 length is 14 residues. Germline V gene data show CDR1 as SNHLY and CDR2 as FYNNEI. With 3 bases removed from V and 2 bases from J, the gap between germline ends came to 11 bases.

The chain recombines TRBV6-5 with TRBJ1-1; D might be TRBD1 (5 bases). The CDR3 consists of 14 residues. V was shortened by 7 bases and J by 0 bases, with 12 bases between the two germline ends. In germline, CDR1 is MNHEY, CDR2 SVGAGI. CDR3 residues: CASNRGRLNTEAFF. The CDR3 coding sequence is TGTGCCAGCAACCGGGGACGGCTGAACACTGAAGCTTTCTTT.

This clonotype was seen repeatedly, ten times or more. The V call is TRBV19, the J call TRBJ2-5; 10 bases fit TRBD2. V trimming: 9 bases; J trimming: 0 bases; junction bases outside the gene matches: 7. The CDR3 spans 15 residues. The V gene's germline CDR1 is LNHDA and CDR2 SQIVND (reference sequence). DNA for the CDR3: TGTGCCAGCCGGCTAGCGGGGGCGTACCAAGAGACCCAGTACTTC. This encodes CASRLAGAYQETQYF.

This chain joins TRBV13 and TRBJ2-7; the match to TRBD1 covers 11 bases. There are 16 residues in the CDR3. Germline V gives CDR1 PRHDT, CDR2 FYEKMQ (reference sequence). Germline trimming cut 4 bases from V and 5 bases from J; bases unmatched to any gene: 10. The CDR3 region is CASSSPTDRGHNEQYF. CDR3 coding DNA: TGTGCCAGCAGCTCGCCCACGGACAGGGGGCACAACGAGCAGTACTTC.

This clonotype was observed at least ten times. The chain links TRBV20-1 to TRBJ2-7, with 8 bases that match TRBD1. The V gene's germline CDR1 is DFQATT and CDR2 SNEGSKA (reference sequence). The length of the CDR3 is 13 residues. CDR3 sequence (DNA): TGCTCCTCCTCCGGACAGGGATCCCACGAGCAGTACTTC. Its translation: CSSSGQGSHEQYF.

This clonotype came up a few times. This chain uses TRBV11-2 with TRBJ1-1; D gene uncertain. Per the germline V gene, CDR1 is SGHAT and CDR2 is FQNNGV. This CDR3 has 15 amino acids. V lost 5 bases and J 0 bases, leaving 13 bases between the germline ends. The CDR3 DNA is TGTGCCAGCAGCCCAGCTGGCAGTTTGAACACTGAAGCTTTCTTT. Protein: CASSPAGSLNTEAFF. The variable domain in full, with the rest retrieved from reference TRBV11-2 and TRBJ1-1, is EAGVAQSPRYKIIEKRQSVAFWCNPISGHATLYWYQQILGQGPKLLIQFQNNGVVDDSQLPKDRFSAERLKGVDSTLKIQPAKLEDSAVYLCASSPAGSLNTEAFFGQGTRLTVV.

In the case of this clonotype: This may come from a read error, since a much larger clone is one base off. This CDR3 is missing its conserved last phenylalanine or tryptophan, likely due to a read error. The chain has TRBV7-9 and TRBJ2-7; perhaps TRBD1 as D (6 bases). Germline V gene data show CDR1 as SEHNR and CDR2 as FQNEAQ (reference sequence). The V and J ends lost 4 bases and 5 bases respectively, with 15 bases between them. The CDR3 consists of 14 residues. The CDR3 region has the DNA TGTGCCAGCAGCTCATTCCGGGACACTCACGAGCAGTACCTC. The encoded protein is CASSSFRDTHEQYL.

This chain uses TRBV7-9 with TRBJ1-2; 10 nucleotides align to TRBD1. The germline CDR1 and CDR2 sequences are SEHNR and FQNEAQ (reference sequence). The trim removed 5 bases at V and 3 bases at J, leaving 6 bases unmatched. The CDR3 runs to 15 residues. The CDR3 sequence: CASSPRTGGHYGYTF. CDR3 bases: TGTGCCAGCAGCCCCCGGACAGGGGGGCACTATGGCTACACCTTC.